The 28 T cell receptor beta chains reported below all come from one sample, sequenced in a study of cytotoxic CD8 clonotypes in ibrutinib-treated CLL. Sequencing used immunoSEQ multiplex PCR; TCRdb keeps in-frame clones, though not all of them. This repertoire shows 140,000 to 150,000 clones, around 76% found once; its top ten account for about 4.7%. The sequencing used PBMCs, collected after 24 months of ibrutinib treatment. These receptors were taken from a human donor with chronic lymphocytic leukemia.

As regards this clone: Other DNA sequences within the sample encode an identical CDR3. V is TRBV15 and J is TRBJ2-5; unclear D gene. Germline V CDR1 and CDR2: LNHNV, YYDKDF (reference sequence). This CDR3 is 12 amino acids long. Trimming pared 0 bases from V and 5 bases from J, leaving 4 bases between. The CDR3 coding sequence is TGTGCCACCAGCAGAGACACGGAGACCCAGTACTTC. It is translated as CATSRDTETQYF.

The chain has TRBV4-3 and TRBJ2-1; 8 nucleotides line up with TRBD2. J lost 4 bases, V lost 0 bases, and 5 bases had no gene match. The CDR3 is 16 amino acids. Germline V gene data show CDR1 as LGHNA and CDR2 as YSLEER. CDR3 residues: CASSQDSREGYNEQFF. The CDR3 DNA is TGCGCCAGCAGCCAAGATTCACGGGAGGGATACAATGAGCAGTTCTTC.

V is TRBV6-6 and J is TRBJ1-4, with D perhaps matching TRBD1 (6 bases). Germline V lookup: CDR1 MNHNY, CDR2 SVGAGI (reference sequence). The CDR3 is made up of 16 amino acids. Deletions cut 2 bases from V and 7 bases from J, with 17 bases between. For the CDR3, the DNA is TGTGCCAGCAGTTACCCCCCCAGGGGTGGAGGTGAAAAACTGTTTTTT. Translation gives CASSYPPRGGGEKLFF.

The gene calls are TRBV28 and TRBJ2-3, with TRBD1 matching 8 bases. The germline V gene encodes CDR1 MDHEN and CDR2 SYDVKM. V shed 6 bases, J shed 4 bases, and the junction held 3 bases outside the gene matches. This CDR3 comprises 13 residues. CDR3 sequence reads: CASRGTGSDTQYF. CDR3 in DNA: TGTGCCAGCAGAGGGACAGGCTCAGATACGCAGTATTTT.

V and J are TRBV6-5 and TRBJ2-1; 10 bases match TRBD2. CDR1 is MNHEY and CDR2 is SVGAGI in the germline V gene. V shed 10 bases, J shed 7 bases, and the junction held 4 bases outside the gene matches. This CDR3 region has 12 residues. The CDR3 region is CATSGRGNEQFF. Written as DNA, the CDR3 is TGTGCCACAAGCGGGAGGGGGAATGAGCAGTTCTTC.

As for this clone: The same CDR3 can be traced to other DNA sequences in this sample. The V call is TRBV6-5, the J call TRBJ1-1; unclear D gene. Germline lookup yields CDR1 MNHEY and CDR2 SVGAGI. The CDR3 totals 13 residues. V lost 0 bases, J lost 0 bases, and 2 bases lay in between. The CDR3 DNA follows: TGTGCCAGCAGTTACTCAGTGAACACTGAAGCTTTCTTT. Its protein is CASSYSVNTEAFF.

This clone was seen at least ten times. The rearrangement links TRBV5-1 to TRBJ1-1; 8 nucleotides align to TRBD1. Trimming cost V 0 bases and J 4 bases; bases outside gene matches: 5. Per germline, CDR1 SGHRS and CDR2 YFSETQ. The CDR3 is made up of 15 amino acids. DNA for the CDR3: TGCGCCAGCAGCTTGGGACAGGGGCAGGGCACTGAAGCTTTCTTT. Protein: CASSLGQGQGTEAFF.

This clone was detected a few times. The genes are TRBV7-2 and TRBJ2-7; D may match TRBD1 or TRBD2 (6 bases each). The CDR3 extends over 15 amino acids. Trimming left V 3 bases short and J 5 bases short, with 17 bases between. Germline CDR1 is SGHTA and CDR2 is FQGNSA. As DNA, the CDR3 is TGTGCCAGCAGCTTCGGCCAAGGGGGGTCCAACGAGCAGTACTTC. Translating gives CASSFGQGGSNEQYF.

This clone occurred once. The CDR3 spells CASSLADTDTQYF. CDR3 nucleotide sequence: TGTGCCAGCAGCTTAGCGGACACAGATACGCAGTATTTT. The chain uses TRBV11-3 and TRBJ2-3; D is unresolved. The V and J ends lost 1 base and 2 bases respectively, with 4 bases between them. In germline, CDR1 is SGHNT, CDR2 YENEEA. This CDR3 region has 13 residues.

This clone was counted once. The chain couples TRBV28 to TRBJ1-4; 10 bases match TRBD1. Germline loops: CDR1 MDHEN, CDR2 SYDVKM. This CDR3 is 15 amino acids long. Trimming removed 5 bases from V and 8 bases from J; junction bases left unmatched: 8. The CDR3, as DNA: TGTGCCAGCAGTACCTGGACAGGGGGAGGGGAAAAACTGTTTTTT. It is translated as CASSTWTGGGEKLFF.

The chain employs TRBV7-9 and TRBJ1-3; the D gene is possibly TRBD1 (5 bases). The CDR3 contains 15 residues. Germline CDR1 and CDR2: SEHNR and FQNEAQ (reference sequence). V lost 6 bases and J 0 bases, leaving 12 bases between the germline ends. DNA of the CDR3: TGTGCCAGCAGTAGCGCGGGGCCCTCTGGAAACACCATATATTTT. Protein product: CASSSAGPSGNTIYF.

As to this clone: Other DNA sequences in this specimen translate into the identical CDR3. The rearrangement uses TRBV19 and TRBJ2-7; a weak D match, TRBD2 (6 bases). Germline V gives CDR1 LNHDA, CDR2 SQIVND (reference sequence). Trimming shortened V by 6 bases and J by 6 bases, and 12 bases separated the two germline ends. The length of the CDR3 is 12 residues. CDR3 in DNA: TGTGCCAGTAGGGGCCCGGGGGTCGAGCAGTACTTC. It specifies CASRGPGVEQYF.

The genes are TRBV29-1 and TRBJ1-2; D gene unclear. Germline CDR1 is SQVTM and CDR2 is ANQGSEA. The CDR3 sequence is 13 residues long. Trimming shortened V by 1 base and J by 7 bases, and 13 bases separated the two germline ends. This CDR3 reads CSVEVSTGGGYTF. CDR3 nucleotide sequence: TGCAGCGTTGAAGTCTCCACGGGAGGTGGCTACACCTTC.

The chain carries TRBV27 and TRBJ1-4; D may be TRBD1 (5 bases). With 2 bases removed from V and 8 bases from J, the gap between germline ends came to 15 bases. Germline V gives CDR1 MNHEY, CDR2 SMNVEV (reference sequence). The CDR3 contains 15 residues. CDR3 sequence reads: CASSLGGGLGEKLFF. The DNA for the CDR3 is TGTGCCAGCAGTTTAGGCGGGGGTTTAGGGGAAAAACTGTTTTTT.

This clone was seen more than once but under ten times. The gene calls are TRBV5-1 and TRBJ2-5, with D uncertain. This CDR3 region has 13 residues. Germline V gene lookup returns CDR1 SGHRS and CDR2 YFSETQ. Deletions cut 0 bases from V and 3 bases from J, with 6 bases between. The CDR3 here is CASSLGPKETQYF. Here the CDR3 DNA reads TGCGCCAGCAGCTTGGGTCCGAAAGAGACCCAGTACTTC. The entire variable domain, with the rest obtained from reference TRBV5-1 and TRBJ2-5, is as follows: KAGVTQTPRYLIKTRGQQVTLSCSPISGHRSVSWYQQTPGQGLQFLFEYFSETQRNKGNFPGRFSGRQFSNSRSEMNVSTLELGDSALYLCASSLGPKETQYFGPGTRLLVL.

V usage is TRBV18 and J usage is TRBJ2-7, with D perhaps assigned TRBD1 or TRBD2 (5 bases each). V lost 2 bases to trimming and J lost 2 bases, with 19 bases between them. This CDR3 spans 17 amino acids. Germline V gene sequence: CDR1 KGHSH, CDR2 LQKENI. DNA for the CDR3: TGTGCCAGCTCACCAACACCCCCGGGGCCCCAACCCTACGAGCAGTACTTC. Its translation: CASSPTPPGPQPYEQYF.

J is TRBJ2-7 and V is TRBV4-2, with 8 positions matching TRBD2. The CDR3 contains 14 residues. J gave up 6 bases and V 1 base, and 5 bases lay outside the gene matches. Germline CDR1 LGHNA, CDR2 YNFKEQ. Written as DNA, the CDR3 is TGTGCCAGCAGCCAAGCCCTCGGGGGGGGCGAGCAGTACTTC. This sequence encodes CASSQALGGGEQYF.

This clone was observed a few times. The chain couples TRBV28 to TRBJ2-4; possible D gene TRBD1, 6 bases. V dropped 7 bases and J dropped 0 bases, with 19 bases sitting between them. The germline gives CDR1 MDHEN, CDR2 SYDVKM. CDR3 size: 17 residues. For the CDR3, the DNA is TGTGCCAGCACCCCTCAGGCAGGGGTGGTAGCCAAAAACATTCAGTACTTC. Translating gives CASTPQAGVVAKNIQYF.

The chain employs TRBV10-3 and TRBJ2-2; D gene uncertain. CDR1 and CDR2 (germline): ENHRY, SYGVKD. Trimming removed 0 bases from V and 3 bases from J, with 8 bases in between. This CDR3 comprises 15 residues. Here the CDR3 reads CAISESGRDTGELFF. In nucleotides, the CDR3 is TGTGCCATCAGTGAGTCGGGTAGGGACACCGGGGAGCTGTTTTTT.

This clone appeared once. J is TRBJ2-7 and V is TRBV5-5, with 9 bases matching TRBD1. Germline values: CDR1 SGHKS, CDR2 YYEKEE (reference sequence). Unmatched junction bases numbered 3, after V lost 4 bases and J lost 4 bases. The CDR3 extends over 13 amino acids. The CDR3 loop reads CASSTGGFYEQYF. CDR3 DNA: TGTGCCAGCAGCACAGGGGGCTTTTACGAGCAGTACTTC.

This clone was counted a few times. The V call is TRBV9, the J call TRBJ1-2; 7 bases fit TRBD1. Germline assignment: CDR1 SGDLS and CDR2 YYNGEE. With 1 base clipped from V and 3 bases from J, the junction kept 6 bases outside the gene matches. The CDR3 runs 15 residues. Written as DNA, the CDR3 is TGTGCCAGCAGCGTAACCCCCACAGGGGACTATGGCTACACCTTC. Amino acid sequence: CASSVTPTGDYGYTF.

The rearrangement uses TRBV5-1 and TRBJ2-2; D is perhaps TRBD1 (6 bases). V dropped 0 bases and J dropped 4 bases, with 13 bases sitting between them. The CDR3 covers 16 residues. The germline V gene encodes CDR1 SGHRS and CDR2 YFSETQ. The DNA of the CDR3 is TGCGCCAGCAGCTTGGTGGGGGCGCCGGGCACCGGGGAGCTGTTTTTT. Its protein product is CASSLVGAPGTGELFF.

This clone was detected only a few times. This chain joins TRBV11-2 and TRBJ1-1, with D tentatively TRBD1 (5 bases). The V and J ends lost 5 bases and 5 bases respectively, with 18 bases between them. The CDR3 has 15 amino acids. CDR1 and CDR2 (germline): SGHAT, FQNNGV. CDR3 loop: CASSPRPGGETEAFF. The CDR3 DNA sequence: TGTGCCAGCAGCCCCCGGCCGGGGGGAGAGACTGAAGCTTTCTTT.

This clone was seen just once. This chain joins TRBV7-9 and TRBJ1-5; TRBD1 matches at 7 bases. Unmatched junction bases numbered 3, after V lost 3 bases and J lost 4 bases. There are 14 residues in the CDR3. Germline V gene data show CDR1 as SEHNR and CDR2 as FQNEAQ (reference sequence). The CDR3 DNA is TGTGCCAGCAGCTTCCAGGGGGGAAATCAGCCCCAGCATTTT. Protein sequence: CASSFQGGNQPQHF.

The CDR3 sequence is CASSLWGSGRETQYF. As DNA, the CDR3 is TGTGCCAGCAGTTTATGGGGGAGTGGGAGAGAGACCCAGTACTTC. This chain links TRBV28 with TRBJ2-5; possible D gene TRBD2, 5 bases. The CDR3 totals 15 residues. V shed 0 bases and J shed 4 bases, with 12 bases lying between them. CDR1 and CDR2 (germline): MDHEN, SYDVKM.

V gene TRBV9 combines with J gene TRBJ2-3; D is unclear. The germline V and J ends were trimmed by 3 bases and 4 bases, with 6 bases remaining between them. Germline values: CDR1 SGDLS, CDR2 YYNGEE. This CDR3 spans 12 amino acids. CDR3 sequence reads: CASSALADTQYF. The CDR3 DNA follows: TGTGCCAGCAGCGCCTTGGCAGATACGCAGTATTTT.

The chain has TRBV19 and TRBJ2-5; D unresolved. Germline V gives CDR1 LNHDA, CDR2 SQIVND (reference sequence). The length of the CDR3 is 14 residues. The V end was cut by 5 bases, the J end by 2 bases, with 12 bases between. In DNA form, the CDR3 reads TGTGCCAGTAGTCCCCGGACGGCTCAAGAGACCCAGTACTTC. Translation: CASSPRTAQETQYF.

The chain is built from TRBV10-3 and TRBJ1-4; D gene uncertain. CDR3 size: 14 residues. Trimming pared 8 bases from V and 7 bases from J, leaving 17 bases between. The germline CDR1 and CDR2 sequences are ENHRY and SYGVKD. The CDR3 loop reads CAIGPTAPSEKLFF. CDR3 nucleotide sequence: TGTGCCATCGGTCCAACAGCGCCCTCTGAAAAACTGTTTTTT.